The 10 T cell receptor beta chains below come from one sample, sequenced in a study of glioma-infiltrating T cells after dendritic cell vaccination. Some clones are missing from TCRdb's copy, which holds only in-frame ones; the method was immunoSEQ multiplex PCR. The table has more than 75,000 clones, around four fifths seen once. Documented time point: after dendritic cell vaccination, including at tumor progression/relapse. Sequenced material: blood, taken after dendritic cell vaccination. The source is a human donor with glioblastoma.

The rearrangement uses TRBV5-1 and TRBJ2-3; D remains ambiguous. Germline V gives CDR1 SGHRS, CDR2 YFSETQ. The V end lost 0 bases, the J end lost 0 bases, and 8 bases lay between the germline ends. This CDR3 is 15 amino acids long. The CDR3 loop reads CASSLEAGSTDTQYF. CDR3 DNA: TGCGCCAGCAGCTTGGAGGCAGGAAGCACAGATACGCAGTATTTT.

The chain joins TRBV18 to TRBJ2-7, with 7 bases lining up with TRBD1. There are 15 residues in the CDR3. Looked up from germline, CDR1 is KGHSH and CDR2 is LQKENI. J gave up 0 bases and V 6 bases, and 8 bases lay outside the gene matches. CDR3 in amino acids: CASSRQGKFSYEQYF. As DNA, the CDR3 is TGTGCCAGCTCCCGACAGGGCAAATTCTCCTACGAGCAGTACTTC.

V gene TRBV5-4 combines with J gene TRBJ2-2, with TRBD1 matching 7 bases. Per the germline V gene, CDR1 is SGHNT and CDR2 is YYREEE (reference sequence). With V trimmed by 3 bases and J by 7 bases, 9 bases remained unmatched. This CDR3 spans 15 amino acids. As DNA, the CDR3 is TGTGCCAGCAGCTCGACGACAGGGAGTATCGGGGAGCTGTTTTTT. This translates into CASSSTTGSIGELFF.

The count of this clone is one. CDR3 DNA sequence: TGTGCCAGCAGTGATGCCGGTGTCTCCTACAATGAGCAGTTCTTC. Translating it yields CASSDAGVSYNEQFF. The chain links TRBV6-4 to TRBJ2-1; D unclear. The CDR3 length is 15 residues. Trimming left V 3 bases short and J 0 bases short, with 9 bases between. The germline CDR1 and CDR2 sequences are MRHNA and SNTAGT.

The chain carries TRBV7-2 and TRBJ1-1; D is unresolved. Between the trimmed V and J ends, which lost 5 bases and 1 base, there was a span of 2 bases. This CDR3 contains 11 residues. Germline V gene lookup returns CDR1 SGHTA and CDR2 FQGNSA. DNA of the CDR3: TGTGCCAGCAGCCAGAACACTGAAGCTTTCTTT. Translated, it gives CASSQNTEAFF.

The CDR3 DNA reads TGTGCCAGTAGTATAGCCCAGGGACAGGTTTCACCCCTCCACTTT. This codes for CASSIAQGQVSPLHF. This chain joins TRBV19 and TRBJ1-6; TRBD1 matches 8 bases. V lost 1 base to trimming and J lost 9 bases; unmatched junction nucleotides: 5. The germline CDR1 and CDR2 sequences are LNHDA and SQIVND (reference sequence). The CDR3 length is 15 residues.

V and J are TRBV19 and TRBJ1-1, with D possibly matching TRBD1 (5 bases). With 3 bases removed from V and 3 bases from J, the gap between germline ends came to 11 bases. CDR1 and CDR2 (germline): LNHDA, SQIVND (reference sequence). The CDR3 runs to 14 residues. This chain's CDR3 is CASSIIEGDTEAFF. CDR3 in DNA: TGTGCCAGTAGTATTATAGAAGGGGACACTGAAGCTTTCTTT.

This rearrangement joins TRBV6-1 to TRBJ1-3; tentatively, D is TRBD1 (6 bases). This CDR3 is 14 amino acids long. Per germline, CDR1 MNHNS and CDR2 SASEGT. With 6 bases removed from V and 2 bases from J, the gap between germline ends came to 11 bases. The CDR3, as DNA: TGTGCCAGCAGCTTCAACAGGGCTGGAAACACCATATATTTT. Translation gives CASSFNRAGNTIYF.

The gene calls are TRBV10-3 and TRBJ1-1; no clear D. Deletions cut 7 bases from V and 4 bases from J, with 13 bases between. CDR1 and CDR2 from the germline V gene are ENHRY and SYGVKD. This CDR3 region has 13 residues. The CDR3 region is CAITWQPGTEAFF. Here the CDR3 DNA reads TGTGCCATCACCTGGCAGCCGGGCACTGAAGCTTTCTTT.

V is TRBV2 and J is TRBJ1-1; tentatively, D is TRBD1 (5 bases). This CDR3 spans 15 amino acids. The V end was cut by 3 bases, the J end by 5 bases, with 16 bases between. The germline V gene has CDR1 SNHLY and CDR2 FYNNEI. The CDR3 sequence is CASSDPDRRGTEAFF. The DNA for the CDR3 is TGTGCCAGCAGTGACCCAGACCGCCGGGGGACTGAAGCTTTCTTT.